This T cell receptor beta chain was profiled in a study of breast tumors, draining lymph nodes, adjacent tissues. Breast cancer patients provided tissue from their axillary draining lymph nodes. This clonotype was picked up many times. TCRdb reanalysed the multiplex PCR reads using MiXCR and keeps one entry per CDR3 protein. The repertoire consists of about 180,000 distinct CDR3 sequences, with around 33% occurring once and the leading ten covering around 4%. What was sequenced was axillary lymph node tissue. This sequence originates from a female donor with breast cancer. Some clones in this sample may be carry-over from other donors' samples.

The CDR3: CASSEANYNEQFF. Here the CDR3 DNA reads TGTGCCAGCAGTGAGGCTAACTACAATGAGCAGTTCTTC. The V call is TRBV2, the J call TRBJ2-1; D unresolved. The germline V gene has CDR1 SNHLY and CDR2 FYNNEI. The CDR3 length is 13 residues. V dropped 3 bases and J dropped 3 bases, with 6 bases sitting between them.